Listed here are 28 T cell receptor beta chains from one sample, sequenced in a study of metastatic and nonmetastatic thyroid tumors. Via MiXCR, TCRdb re-called the PCR reads. The data show approximately 35,000 clones, about 21% seen once. Thyroid surgery took place with no prior treatment in any patient. Material for sequencing was tumor tissue. The receptors come from a male donor with papillary thyroid cancer or a benign thyroid nodule (not recorded which). Some clones in this sample may be carry-over from other donors' samples.

This clone was observed at least ten times. The rearrangement uses TRBV2 and TRBJ1-5; TRBD1 aligns across 12 bases. Trimming took 3 bases from V and 5 from J; bases not matched to a gene: 2. CDR3 length: 15 residues. Germline V gene lookup returns CDR1 SNHLY and CDR2 FYNNEI. CDR3 protein: CASSEGQGAHQPQHF. CDR3 coding DNA: TGTGCCAGCAGTGAGGGACAGGGGGCTCATCAGCCCCAGCATTTT.

The J gene is TRBJ2-1, the V gene TRBV19, with TRBD1 matching over 9 bases. Germline V gene data show CDR1 as LNHDA and CDR2 as SQIVND (reference sequence). The V and J ends lost 6 bases and 15 bases, in that order; junction bases with no gene match: 12. The length of the CDR3 is 13 residues. CDR3 nucleotide sequence: TGTGCCAGTAGCAAACAGGGGGCCCCTGAGTCGTTCTTC. Translating gives CASSKQGAPESFF. Together with reference TRBV19 and TRBJ2-1, the CDR3 gives the full variable domain: DGGITQSPKYLFRKEGQNVTLSCEQNLNHDAMYWYRQDPGQGLRLIYYSQIVNDFQKGDIAEGYSVSREKKESFPLTVTSAQKNPTAFYLCASSKQGAPESFFGPGTRLTVL.

Many counts were recorded for this clone. The chain links TRBV7-2 to TRBJ2-1; 7 bases line up with TRBD2. The CDR3 consists of 13 residues. The V gene's germline CDR1 is SGHTA and CDR2 FQGNSA. The J segment lost 8 bases and the V segment lost 3 bases, leaving 4 bases of the junction unmatched. CDR3 nucleotide sequence: TGTGCCAGCAGCTTCGGACTAGTCGATGAGCAGTTCTTC. Encoded protein: CASSFGLVDEQFF.

This clone was seen more than once but under ten times. This rearrangement joins TRBV28 to TRBJ1-2, with 9 bases that match TRBD1. There are 15 residues in the CDR3. The junction had 12 bases not matched to a gene; V was cut back by 6 bases and J by 7 bases. CDR1 is MDHEN, CDR2 SYDVKM, per germline. DNA for the CDR3: TGTGCCAGCAGAACTCCGGGACAGGGTTTAGGTGGCTACACCTTC. It is translated as CASRTPGQGLGGYTF.

This clone was recorded at least ten times. This clone may be a read error of a much larger clone one base away. The sample has other DNA sequences that encode this CDR3 too. This chain connects TRBV9 to TRBJ1-1; D is perhaps TRBD1 (6 bases). The CDR3 spans 15 residues. Germline loops: CDR1 SGDLS, CDR2 YYNGEE. V lost 2 bases and J lost 4, with 15 bases in between. CDR3 sequence (DNA): TGTGCCAGCAGCGTGCACGCAGGGGAGAGCACTGAAGCTTTCTTT. This gives the protein CASSVHAGESTEAFF. The variable domain in full, completed from reference TRBV9 and TRBJ1-1, reads DSGVTQTPKHLITATGQRVTLRCSPRSGDLSVYWYQQSLDQGLQFLIQYYNGEERAKGNILERFSAQQFPDLHSELNLSSLELGDSALYFCASSVHAGESTEAFFGQGTRLTVV.

In this sample, this clone is medium-sized. The chain has TRBV6-2 or TRBV6-3 and TRBJ2-5; perhaps TRBD2 as D (7 bases). CDR1 MNHEY and CDR2 SVGEGT come from the germline V gene. Trimming left V 5 bases short and J 5 bases short, with 21 bases between. The CDR3 has 16 residues. The CDR3 nucleotides are TGTGCCAGCAGTCAAGGGGGGGAGGGCCCCTCCGAGACCCAGTACTTC. Protein sequence: CASSQGGEGPSETQYF.

This clone was recorded many times. The J gene is TRBJ2-7, the V gene TRBV15, with 8 bases identical to TRBD2. The CDR3 loop spans 15 amino acids. Germline V gene sequence: CDR1 LNHNV, CDR2 YYDKDF (reference sequence). V shed 0 bases and J 4 bases; nucleotides not matched to a gene: 5. The CDR3 region is CATSREPAGDYEQYF. The CDR3 coding sequence is TGTGCCACCAGCAGAGAGCCAGCGGGAGATTACGAGCAGTACTTC.

This clone was seen repeatedly, ten times or more. The chain is built from TRBV24-1 and TRBJ2-1; possibly TRBD1 or TRBD2 for D (5 bases each). Trimming left V 0 bases short and J 5 bases short, with 10 bases between. CDR3 length: 15 residues. Germline V gene data show CDR1 as KGHDR and CDR2 as SFDVKD. The CDR3 DNA reads as TGTGCCACCAGTGATTTGGGGGCGGGTGACAATGAGCAGTTCTTC. It codes for CATSDLGAGDNEQFF.

There are a few counts of this clone. The chain uses TRBV25-1 and TRBJ1-2; 8 bases are a match to TRBD1. V lost 5 bases and J lost 6; bases outside the gene matches: 5. CDR3 length equals 13 residues. The germline CDR1 and CDR2 sequences are MGHDK and SYGVNS. The CDR3 protein is CASSPTGGHGYTF. CDR3 nucleotide sequence: TGTGCCAGCAGTCCAACAGGGGGTCATGGCTACACCTTC.

There are many counts of this clone. The V call is TRBV7-3, the J call TRBJ2-2; D tentatively reads TRBD1 or TRBD2 (5 bases each). Germline V gives CDR1 SGHTA, CDR2 FQGTGA. Trimming left V 6 bases short and J 4 bases short, with 12 bases between. The CDR3 runs to 14 residues. In nucleotides, the CDR3 is TGTGCCAGCAGTTCCGACGGGACCACCGGGGAGCTGTTTTTT. It is translated as CASSSDGTTGELFF.

The table lists this clone with many counts. V is TRBV9 and J is TRBJ2-3; D is possibly TRBD2 (5 bases). V was clipped by 2 bases and J by 4 bases, with 11 bases between them. The CDR3 loop spans 14 amino acids. Germline V gene data show CDR1 as SGDLS and CDR2 as YYNGEE. CDR3 protein: CASSVIGNSDTQYF. The CDR3 DNA follows: TGTGCCAGCAGCGTGATCGGGAACTCAGATACGCAGTATTTT. Full variable domain (rest looked up from reference TRBV9 and TRBJ2-3): DSGVTQTPKHLITATGQRVTLRCSPRSGDLSVYWYQQSLDQGLQFLIQYYNGEERAKGNILERFSAQQFPDLHSELNLSSLELGDSALYFCASSVIGNSDTQYFGPGTRLTVL.

The V and J genes are TRBV30 and TRBJ1-6; D is ambiguous. CDR1 and CDR2 (germline): GTSNPN, SVGIG (reference sequence). There are 13 residues in the CDR3. V was pared by 0 bases and J by 7 bases, with 7 bases between. The CDR3 region has the DNA TGTGCCTGGAGTGTACAACGGAATTCACCCCTCCACTTT. This sequence encodes CAWSVQRNSPLHF. Variable domain in full (rest from reference TRBV30 and TRBJ1-6): SQTIHQWPATLVQPVGSPLSLECTVEGTSNPNLYWYRQAAGRGLQLLFYSVGIGQISSEVPQNLSASRPQDRQFILSSKKLLLSDSGFYLCAWSVQRNSPLHFGNGTRLTVT.

The chain employs TRBV20-1 and TRBJ1-3; 9 nucleotides align to TRBD1. Germline CDR1 DFQATT, CDR2 SNEGSKA (reference sequence). The CDR3 has 16 residues. Trimming cost V 3 bases and J 3 bases; bases outside gene matches: 9. CDR3 sequence reads: CSARGTGTGSGNTIYF. The CDR3, as DNA: TGCAGTGCTAGGGGAACCGGGACAGGGAGTGGAAACACCATATATTTT.

By sample share, this clone is medium-sized. The genes are TRBV27 and TRBJ2-1, with 8 bases aligning to TRBD1. This CDR3 region has 18 residues. Per the germline V gene, CDR1 is MNHEY and CDR2 is SMNVEV (reference sequence). Trimming removed 2 bases from V and 0 bases from J; junction bases left unmatched: 9. CDR3 coding DNA: TGTGCCAGCAGTTTAGGAGACAGGGGCCTGAGCTCCTACAATGAGCAGTTCTTC. It is translated as CASSLGDRGLSSYNEQFF.

A note on this clone: One junction end disagrees with the germline gene, perhaps due to a read error. The V and J genes are TRBV6-2 or TRBV6-3 and TRBJ1-5; no clear D gene. CDR1 is MNHEY, CDR2 SVGEGT, per germline. This CDR3 has 13 residues. CDR3 nucleotide sequence: TGTGCCATTGCCCGGGGTACGAATCAGCCCCAACATTTT. Its translation: CAIARGTNQPQHF.

This clone was counted between two and nine times. This chain links TRBV12-5 with TRBJ2-1; D remains unclear. The V and J ends lost 1 base and 0 bases respectively, with 1 base between them. CDR3 length: 13 amino acids. Germline CDR1 is LGHNT and CDR2 is FRNRAP. The CDR3 spells CASGLGSYNEQFF. The CDR3 region has the DNA TGTGCTAGTGGTTTGGGCTCCTACAATGAGCAGTTCTTC.

This clone was detected many times. The rearrangement uses TRBV9 and TRBJ1-1; D uncertain. V was trimmed by 3 bases and J by 3 bases, leaving 12 bases between them. Per the germline V gene, CDR1 is SGDLS and CDR2 is YYNGEE. The CDR3 is 14 residues long. The CDR3 DNA reads TGTGCCAGCAGCGGTCCGGGATTCTACACTGAAGCTTTCTTT. Translated, it gives CASSGPGFYTEAFF. Filled out from reference TRBV9 and TRBJ1-1, the complete variable domain reads DSGVTQTPKHLITATGQRVTLRCSPRSGDLSVYWYQQSLDQGLQFLIQYYNGEERAKGNILERFSAQQFPDLHSELNLSSLELGDSALYFCASSGPGFYTEAFFGQGTRLTVV.

This clone was observed many times. The J gene is TRBJ1-5, the V gene TRBV20-1; 12 bases fit TRBD1. V dropped 6 bases and J dropped 4; count of bases not matched to a gene: 16. The CDR3 runs 18 residues. Germline CDR1 DFQATT, CDR2 SNEGSKA (reference sequence). The CDR3 DNA sequence: TGCAGTGCATTACAGCCGGGACAGGGGGCTAGGGCTAATCAGCCCCAGCATTTT. This encodes CSALQPGQGARANQPQHF.

Relative to its sample, this clone is medium-sized. This sequence joins TRBV6-2 or TRBV6-3 and TRBJ2-7; possibly TRBD1 for D (6 bases). Trimming cost V 6 bases and J 2 bases, with 14 bases left between them. Per the germline V gene, CDR1 is MNHEY and CDR2 is SVGEGT. The CDR3 runs 14 residues. CDR3 bases: TGTGCCAGCAGGCAATCCGGGACACCCTACGAGCAGTACTTC. It is translated as CASRQSGTPYEQYF.

With regard to this clone: The CDR3 ends on some other residue instead of the conserved phenylalanine or tryptophan, so this is likely a read error. The rearrangement joins TRBV6-2 or TRBV6-3 to TRBJ1-1, with D unresolved. The CDR3 sequence is 12 residues long. CDR1 is MNHEY and CDR2 is SVGEGT in the germline V gene. Trimming pared 8 bases from V and 6 bases from J, leaving 13 bases between. The CDR3 DNA reads TGTGCCAGCGGGGATTTCGATGCTGAAGCTTTCTCT. The encoded protein is CASGDFDAEAFS.

This clone was recorded once. The junction departs from the called germline gene at one end, perhaps through a read error. The chain employs TRBV19 and TRBJ2-1; the D gene is possibly TRBD2 (6 bases). The CDR3 spans 17 residues. CDR1 and CDR2 from the germline V gene are LNHDA and SQIVND (reference sequence). The DNA for the CDR3 is TGTGCCAGTACTATAGGTAACGATGGCGTGGCGGGGTATGAGCAGTTCTTC. Encoded protein: CASTIGNDGVAGYEQFF.

In its sample, this clone was seen many times. The chain joins TRBV27 to TRBJ2-5, with D unresolved. The CDR3 runs to 12 residues. Trimming stripped 4 bases from V and 5 bases from J, with 8 bases between. Germline values: CDR1 MNHEY, CDR2 SMNVEV (reference sequence). The CDR3 is CASSSSAETQYF. The CDR3 bases are TGTGCCAGCAGTTCCAGCGCGGAGACCCAGTACTTC.

With regard to this clone: This CDR3 is missing its conserved last phenylalanine or tryptophan, likely due to a read error. The DNA is omitted, as the CDR3 cannot be located on it reliably, and the CDR3 follows TCRdb's listing. This chain joins TRBV30 and TRBJ2-7; TRBD1 is the table's D call and was not checked against the DNA. The length of the CDR3 is 13 amino acids, counting both ends. The germline gives CDR1 GTSNPN, CDR2 SVGIG (reference sequence). This CDR3 is CAWSEGTGNEKYL.

This clone was found many times. The germline gene is not matched at one end of the junction; a read error may be the cause. V is TRBV7-7 and J is TRBJ2-2; no firm D call. Germline V gene lookup returns CDR1 SSHAT and CDR2 FNYEAQ (reference sequence). The CDR3 is made up of 14 amino acids. CDR3 sequence (DNA): TGTGCTAGCAGCTCGAATCCCAGGACCGGGGAGCTGTTTTTT. It yields the protein CASSSNPRTGELFF.

CDR3 sequence reads: CSVPPVSGRAYEQYF. The CDR3 DNA reads TGCAGTGTTCCCCCAGTCAGCGGGAGGGCCTACGAGCAGTACTTC. The chain recombines TRBV20-1 with TRBJ2-7, with 10 bases lining up with TRBD2. Trimming at V came to 7 bases and at J to 2 bases, leaving 11 bases not matched to a gene. The CDR3 has 15 amino acids. Germline V gene lookup returns CDR1 DFQATT and CDR2 SNEGSKA (reference sequence).

This clone showed up many times. Other DNA sequences of this sample code for an identical CDR3. The rearrangement uses TRBV3-1 and TRBJ1-1; D might be TRBD1 (5 bases). CDR1 is LGHDT, CDR2 YNNKEL, per germline (reference sequence). V lost 1 base and J 8 bases, leaving 11 bases between the germline ends. There are 13 residues in the CDR3. CDR3 amino acids: CASSQVPDREAFF. The CDR3 DNA is TGTGCCAGCAGCCAAGTTCCAGACAGAGAAGCTTTCTTT.

The chain links TRBV2 to TRBJ1-5; D ambiguous. With 4 bases removed from V and 0 bases from J, the gap between germline ends came to 10 bases. CDR1 and CDR2 (germline): SNHLY, FYNNEI. CDR3 length: 15 residues. CDR3 amino acids: CASSGMVNSNQPQHF. The CDR3 bases are TGTGCCAGCAGTGGGATGGTTAATAGCAATCAGCCCCAGCATTTT.

This clone was observed at least ten times. This chain uses TRBV20-1 with TRBJ2-5; perhaps TRBD2 as D (5 bases). The CDR3 covers 13 residues. CDR1 and CDR2 from the germline V gene are DFQATT and SNEGSKA (reference sequence). V dropped 4 bases and J dropped 3 bases, with 12 bases sitting between them. CDR3 DNA sequence: TGCAGTGCTACAGCGGAAGGCGAAGAGACCCAGTACTTC. As protein: CSATAEGEETQYF.